This TCR beta chain was recorded in a study of response to subunit inactivated influenza vaccine. About this clonotype itself: The target antigen is unknown.

TCRdb re-called the RT-PCR reads through MiXCR, storing one row per CDR3 protein. The data show 860,000 or so distinct CDR3 sequences, with around 20% seen just once and about a tenth held by the top ten. Study-wide points: New T cells are recruited in small numbers by each seasonal influenza vaccination, according to the authors' suggestion.

This specimen was PBMCs from blood, taken roughly 5 days after vaccination. The origin of this receptor is a man aged 50 to 59 who received an inactivated influenza vaccine.

The CDR3 here is CASSRRLVYEQFF. The CDR3 DNA follows: TGCGCCAGCAGCCGCCGACTAGTTTATGAGCAGTTCTTC. The rearrangement joins TRBV4-3 to TRBJ2-1, with D possibly TRBD2 on 6 matching bases. This CDR3 is built from 13 residues. V lost 4 bases and J 8 bases, leaving 12 bases between the germline ends. Looked up from germline, CDR1 is LGHNA and CDR2 is YSLEER.